This TCR beta chain was obtained from a study of shared clonotypes between healthy human individuals. The CDR3 is 15 amino acids. Per germline, CDR1 SGHNT and CDR2 YYREEE (reference sequence). The junction had 7 bases not matched to a gene; V was cut back by 1 base and J by 5 bases. Produced via immunoSEQ multiplex PCR; TCRdb's table is partial and in-frame only. The table shows 1.6 million or so clones, with around 97% occurring only once. Sequencing was performed on naive CD4+ T cells sorted from blood. The subset was: CD45RA+ positively selected. V and J are TRBV5-4 and TRBJ2-7, with TRBD2 matching 9 bases. The receptor was derived from a young man in good health. The CDR3 region is CASSLISGRTNEQYF. In DNA, the CDR3 is TGTGCCAGCAGCTTGATCAGCGGGAGGACGAACGAGCAGTACTTC.